This T cell receptor beta chain is from a study of T-cell memory formation after mild COVID-19. Study-level results: Second-wave clones peaking on day 37 lacked confirmed SARS-CoV-2 specificity. Clones shrinking between day 15 and 85 showed a balanced CD4/CD8 split, and those that grew later tilted toward CD4+. Contracting CD4+ clones were located mainly in CM and EM, and CD8+ clones in EMRA.

TCRalpha and TCRbeta libraries used 5'RACE with constant-segment primers and UMIs. TCRdb reanalysed the 5' RACE reads using MiXCR and keeps one entry per CDR3 protein. Of about 180,000 distinct CDR3 sequences in the sample, roughly 20% were seen once. This clonotype appeared a few times. Its antigen is unknown. The germline CDR1 and CDR2 sequences are SGHTA and FQGNSA. V was clipped by 8 bases and J by 1 base, with 11 bases between them. The CDR3 sequence is 13 residues long. The chain recombines TRBV7-2 with TRBJ1-1; D gene unclear. The receptor was derived from a man between 18 and 35 years old who had mild COVID-19 (a few samples of this study predate the infection). Cell type and time point are not known. Sequencing input: PBMCs or a T cell subset sorted from them (not recorded which). The CDR3 loop reads CASEVTPNTEAFF. In DNA, the CDR3 is TGTGCCAGCGAAGTCACTCCGAACACTGAAGCTTTCTTT.